The 32 T cell receptor beta chains listed next were all sequenced from one sample in a study of molecular identifiers for immune sequencing clone quantification. TCRdb reanalysed the PCR reads using MiXCR and keeps one entry per CDR3 protein. This table holds about 510,000 distinct CDR3 sequences, roughly 25% found once. Input material: naive CD8+ T cells from blood, with Jurkat cell RNA spiked in. Subset denoted: FACS-sorted CD8+CD4-CCR7+CD45RA+ naive T cells. Receptor source: a human donor in good health. Some libraries in this study had Jurkat cell RNA spiked in.

Details on this clonotype: A read error may be the cause here, since a much bigger clone is one base away. J is TRBJ2-7 and V is TRBV20-1; possible D gene TRBD1, 6 bases. This CDR3 is 13 amino acids long. Trimming left V 5 bases short and J 7 bases short, with 18 bases between. Looked up from germline, CDR1 is DFQATT and CDR2 is SNEGSKA (reference sequence). In nucleotides, the CDR3 is TGCAGTGCTGGTTTTAGCGTCCAGGGGGAGCAGTACTTC. Protein product: CSAGFSVQGEQYF.

This clonotype has a count of ten or more. The chain is built from TRBV29-1 and TRBJ1-2, with D perhaps TRBD1 (5 bases). The CDR3 sequence is 12 residues long. V lost 5 bases, J lost 2 bases, and 9 bases lay in between. The germline CDR1 and CDR2 sequences are SQVTM and ANQGSEA. Here the CDR3 reads CSVLQENYGYTF. CDR3 coding DNA: TGCAGCGTTCTACAGGAGAACTATGGCTACACCTTC.

This clonotype was found many times. The rearrangement joins TRBV20-1 to TRBJ2-3, with 7 bases identical to TRBD2. The germline gives CDR1 DFQATT, CDR2 SNEGSKA (reference sequence). CDR3 length: 16 amino acids. With V trimmed by 3 bases and J by 0 bases, 9 bases remained unmatched. CDR3 residues: CSASALAMTSTDTQYF. The CDR3 DNA is TGCAGTGCTAGTGCACTAGCGATGACTAGCACAGATACGCAGTATTTT.

This clonotype was found a few times. The genes are TRBV7-9 and TRBJ2-5; D gene unclear. Germline V CDR1 and CDR2: SEHNR, FQNEAQ (reference sequence). This CDR3 is 14 amino acids long. The V end was cut by 0 bases, the J end by 5 bases, with 10 bases between. The CDR3 DNA is TGTGCCAGCAGCTTAGCGTTGAGGTTGGAGACCCAGTACTTC. Translation gives CASSLALRLETQYF.

The rearrangement links TRBV7-9 to TRBJ1-1; D is unresolved. Trimming cost V 5 bases and J 5 bases, with 12 bases left between them. Germline V gene sequence: CDR1 SEHNR, CDR2 FQNEAQ (reference sequence). This CDR3 has 13 residues. CDR3 loop: CASSLDPMTEAFF. The DNA for the CDR3 is TGTGCCAGCAGCCTGGACCCTATGACTGAAGCTTTCTTT.

This clonotype was seen many times. The chain combines TRBV28 with TRBJ2-3; D is ambiguous. The CDR3 runs 18 residues. The V end lost 6 bases, the J end lost 2 bases, and 24 bases lay between the germline ends. Germline CDR1 is MDHEN and CDR2 is SYDVKM. The CDR3 DNA sequence: TGTGCCAGCAGCCCCTATTGGGGTTACGGTACCCCCACAGATACGCAGTATTTT. Translation: CASSPYWGYGTPTDTQYF.

This clonotype was counted only a few times. This chain uses TRBV20-1 with TRBJ2-7; possibly TRBD1 for D (5 bases). The germline V gene has CDR1 DFQATT and CDR2 SNEGSKA (reference sequence). The CDR3 has 12 residues. Trimming shortened V by 4 bases and J by 0 bases, and 7 bases separated the two germline ends. The CDR3 loop reads CSAIQDSYEQYF. The CDR3 bases are TGCAGTGCTATACAGGACTCCTACGAGCAGTACTTC.

This clonotype has at least ten counts. The chain uses TRBV20-1 and TRBJ2-5; a weak D match, TRBD1 (6 bases). Germline-derived CDR1 and CDR2 are DFQATT and SNEGSKA (reference sequence). There are 13 residues in the CDR3. The germline V and J ends were trimmed by 4 bases and 5 bases, with 14 bases remaining between them. CDR3 sequence: CSAIQGMVETQYF. The CDR3 DNA sequence: TGCAGTGCTATCCAGGGGATGGTGGAGACCCAGTACTTC.

This chain connects TRBV27 to TRBJ1-2; TRBD1 matches 10 bases. Germline-derived CDR1 and CDR2 are MNHEY and SMNVEV (reference sequence). V lost 6 bases and J lost 7; bases outside the gene matches: 14. There are 16 residues in the CDR3. This chain's CDR3 is CASSQDNDRGRTGYTF. CDR3 bases: TGTGCCAGCAGCCAAGATAATGACAGGGGGCGAACTGGCTACACCTTC.

There are a few counts of this clonotype. CDR3 loop: CASSPSNWGQEGYTF. CDR3 coding DNA: TGTGCCAGTTCTCCCAGTAATTGGGGGCAAGAGGGCTACACCTTC. The chain recombines TRBV27 with TRBJ1-2; D is possibly TRBD1 (6 bases). Per the germline V gene, CDR1 is MNHEY and CDR2 is SMNVEV (reference sequence). The CDR3 loop spans 15 amino acids. Deletions cut 9 bases from V and 8 bases from J, with 25 bases between.

This clonotype has more than one count but fewer than ten. The rearrangement links TRBV24-1 to TRBJ2-1; possibly TRBD2 for D (6 bases). This CDR3 contains 15 residues. V dropped 7 bases and J dropped 2 bases, with 14 bases sitting between them. Germline V CDR1 and CDR2: KGHDR, SFDVKD. The CDR3 is CATSAPPGAYNEQFF. CDR3 bases: TGTGCCACCAGCGCCCCCCCGGGGGCCTACAATGAGCAGTTCTTC.

Comment on this clonotype: The conserved final phenylalanine or tryptophan is absent from the CDR3, which likely points to a read error. The J gene is TRBJ2-7, the V gene TRBV12-3 or TRBV12-4, with 9 bases lining up with TRBD1. V was clipped by 6 bases and J by 4 bases; unmatched bases: 1. The CDR3 contains 12 residues. The CDR3 loop reads CASRGQGYEQYI. Here the CDR3 DNA reads TGTGCCAGCAGGGGACAGGGATACGAGCAGTACATC.

This clonotype was counted only a few times. This rearrangement joins TRBV6-1 to TRBJ2-1; no definite D call. The CDR3 length is 15 residues. With 1 base removed from V and 0 bases from J, the gap between germline ends came to 7 bases. The germline CDR1 and CDR2 sequences are MNHNS and SASEGT. The CDR3 DNA reads as TGTGCCAGCAGTGAAGAGGTGCTCTCCTACAATGAGCAGTTCTTC. Its protein product is CASSEEVLSYNEQFF.

This chain links TRBV27 with TRBJ1-2, with 8 bases that match TRBD1. V lost 4 bases, J lost 6 bases, and 4 bases stayed unmatched. Germline V gene lookup returns CDR1 MNHEY and CDR2 SMNVEV (reference sequence). The CDR3 loop spans 13 amino acids. The CDR3 sequence: CASSSGQGNGYTF. The CDR3 coding sequence is TGTGCCAGCAGTTCTGGACAGGGAAATGGCTACACCTTC.

J is TRBJ1-1 and V is TRBV14, with 7 bases fitting TRBD1. CDR1 and CDR2 from the germline V gene are SGHDN and FVKESK. The CDR3 length is 17 residues. The J segment lost 1 base and the V segment lost 0 bases, leaving 8 bases of the junction unmatched. CDR3 amino acids: CASSQDLPGQPNTEAFF. CDR3 coding DNA: TGTGCCAGCAGCCAAGATCTACCGGGACAGCCGAACACTGAAGCTTTCTTT.

On this clonotype: Germline and junction disagree at one end, which may indicate a read error. The chain recombines TRBV5-6 with TRBJ2-5; the D gene is possibly TRBD2 (5 bases). The germline CDR1 and CDR2 sequences are SGHDT and YYEEEE. CDR3 length equals 14 residues. CDR3: CASNHGADQETQYF. The DNA for the CDR3 is TGTGCCAGCAATCATGGAGCGGACCAAGAAACCCAGTACTTC.

The sample holds many counts of this clonotype. The chain carries TRBV24-1 and TRBJ2-2; D is ambiguous. The germline V gene has CDR1 KGHDR and CDR2 SFDVKD. V gave up 6 bases and J gave up 4 bases, with 8 bases separating them. This CDR3 spans 13 amino acids. CDR3 region: CATSPGSTGELFF. CDR3 in DNA: TGTGCCACCAGTCCAGGATCCACCGGGGAGCTGTTTTTT.

The V gene is TRBV20-1, the J gene TRBJ2-7; 9 positions agree with TRBD1. Germline values: CDR1 DFQATT, CDR2 SNEGSKA (reference sequence). The CDR3 extends over 15 amino acids. J was trimmed by 5 bases and V by 0 bases; bases with no gene match: 8. This CDR3 reads CSARDDTGGIDEQYF. CDR3 coding DNA: TGCAGTGCTAGAGATGATACAGGGGGCATCGACGAGCAGTACTTC.

A remark on this clonotype: A much larger clonotype is one base distant, so this may be a read error. The rearrangement joins TRBV27 to TRBJ2-3; D gene unclear. V gave up 2 bases and J gave up 3 bases, with 12 bases separating them. Germline assignment: CDR1 MNHEY and CDR2 SMNVEV (reference sequence). CDR3 size: 15 residues. CDR3 amino acids: CASSLGRSNTDTQYF. DNA of the CDR3: TGTGCCAGCAGTTTAGGGCGGTCAAATACAGATACGCAGTATTTT.

With respect to this clonotype: Being one base from a much bigger clone, this may be a read error. The chain uses TRBV6-5 and TRBJ2-3; D remains unclear. The ends were cut back, 2 bases at V and 6 bases at J, with 12 bases in the middle. The germline gives CDR1 MNHEY, CDR2 SVGAGI. The CDR3 covers 14 residues. CDR3 residues: CASSYVGPPDTQYF. The CDR3, as DNA: TGTGCCAGCAGTTACGTCGGGCCCCCCGATACGCAGTATTTT.

This clonotype has only a few counts. The rearrangement links TRBV25-1 to TRBJ2-7, with D uncertain. Germline CDR1 is MGHDK and CDR2 is SYGVNS. The V end was cut by 4 bases, the J end by 5 bases, with 12 bases between. The CDR3 extends over 13 amino acids. The CDR3, as DNA: TGTGCCAGCAGTGGCTATAAGAGCAACGAGCAGTACTTC. Translated: CASSGYKSNEQYF.

A note on this clonotype: With a much larger clone just one base away, this may be a read error. This sequence joins TRBV7-9 and TRBJ1-1; tentative D call: TRBD1 (5 bases). The V end lost 5 bases, the J end lost 1 base, and 20 bases lay between the germline ends. CDR3 length: 17 residues. Germline loops: CDR1 SEHNR, CDR2 FQNEAQ (reference sequence). Written as DNA, the CDR3 is TGTGCCAGCAGCCCGAACAAGGGGCGGCTTAAGAACACTGAAGCTTTCTTT. Its translation: CASSPNKGRLKNTEAFF.

The chain couples TRBV13 to TRBJ2-7; tentative D call: TRBD2 (5 bases). The CDR3 totals 13 residues. The V and J ends lost 5 bases and 3 bases respectively, with 11 bases between them. Germline lookup yields CDR1 PRHDT and CDR2 FYEKMQ (reference sequence). CDR3 DNA sequence: TGTGCCAGCAGCCCCGGGGTTCTCTACGAGCAGTACTTC. Protein product: CASSPGVLYEQYF.

This clonotype was detected ten times or more. The chain carries TRBV4-3 and TRBJ2-7; a weak D match, TRBD2 (6 bases). V was cut by 0 bases and J by 0 bases, with 12 bases left in between. Germline lookup yields CDR1 LGHNA and CDR2 YSLEER. CDR3 length: 16 amino acids. CDR3 nucleotides: TGCGCCAGCAGCCAAGATCGGCGGGGCAGCTCCTACGAGCAGTACTTC. Amino acids: CASSQDRRGSSYEQYF.

Ten or more counts support this clonotype. V and J are TRBV28 and TRBJ2-7; 8 bases align to TRBD1. V shed 6 bases and J 1 base; nucleotides not matched to a gene: 8. CDR3 length equals 15 residues. Germline V gives CDR1 MDHEN, CDR2 SYDVKM. CDR3 nucleotides: TGTGCCAGCAGCATCAGGGGGCTGAGGTCCTACGAGCAGTACTTC. Residues: CASSIRGLRSYEQYF.

This clonotype has at least ten counts. The chain uses TRBV7-9 and TRBJ1-1, with D possibly TRBD1 on 6 matching bases. This CDR3 comprises 13 residues. V lost 6 bases to trimming and J lost 4 bases, with 12 bases between them. Germline CDR1 is SEHNR and CDR2 is FQNEAQ (reference sequence). The CDR3, as DNA: TGTGCCAGCAGAACAGGGTCGGCCACTGAAGCTTTCTTT. Translating gives CASRTGSATEAFF.

As concerns this clonotype: A much larger clone sits a single nucleotide away, making a read error possible. The chain combines TRBV6-2 or TRBV6-3 with TRBJ2-6; no clear D. Germline values: CDR1 MNHEY, CDR2 SVGEGT. CDR3 size: 15 residues. Trimming pared 2 bases from V and 1 base from J, leaving 6 bases between. The chain's CDR3 is CASSYSMSGANVLTF. The CDR3 nucleotides read TGTGCCAGCAGTTACAGTATGTCTGGGGCCAACGTCCTGACTTTC.

This clonotype has a count of ten or more. The chain couples TRBV20-1 to TRBJ1-1; D remains ambiguous. Trimming took 5 bases from V and 8 from J, leaving 12 bases between them. The CDR3 sequence is 11 residues long. Germline V gene data show CDR1 as DFQATT and CDR2 as SNEGSKA (reference sequence). CDR3 DNA: TGCAGTGCTGGTGGGTCGTGGGAAGCTTTCTTT. Translating it yields CSAGGSWEAFF.

About this clonotype: A much larger clone lies a single base off, so this may be a read error. The CDR3: CASSLAFGARANEQFF. CDR3 bases: TGTGCCAGCAGCTTAGCTTTTGGGGCCCGAGCGAATGAGCAGTTCTTC. This chain connects TRBV7-9 to TRBJ2-1; tentative D call: TRBD1 (5 bases). This CDR3 comprises 16 residues. Trimming took off 0 bases at V and 7 bases at J, with 16 bases between the two ends. Germline lookup yields CDR1 SEHNR and CDR2 FQNEAQ (reference sequence).

The V call is TRBV10-2, the J call TRBJ2-7; TRBD2 matches 8 bases. Germline CDR1 and CDR2: WSHSY and SAAADI. After removal of 3 bases from V and 2 bases from J, the junction contained 18 bases not matched to a gene. The CDR3 runs to 19 residues. The CDR3 DNA sequence: TGCGCCAGCAGTGACCCCACGCCGAAAACTAGCGGAACCACCTACGAGCAGTACTTC. This encodes CASSDPTPKTSGTTYEQYF.

This clonotype turned up a few times. The rearrangement links TRBV5-6 to TRBJ2-3; 9 nucleotides match TRBD2. The V and J ends lost 1 base and 4 bases, in that order; junction bases with no gene match: 10. Germline CDR1 is SGHDT and CDR2 is YYEEEE. The CDR3 length is 17 residues. CDR3 nucleotides: TGTGCCAGCAGCTTGCCCCCTGGCTTAGCGGGAGCAGATACGCAGTATTTT. Its protein product is CASSLPPGLAGADTQYF. The full variable domain, with the rest looked up from reference TRBV5-6 and TRBJ2-3, is DAGVTQSPTHLIKTRGQQVTLRCSPKSGHDTVSWYQQALGQGPQFIFQYYEEEERQRGNFPDRFSGHQFPNYSSELNVNALLLGDSALYLCASSLPPGLAGADTQYFGPGTRLTVL.

The chain couples TRBV6-4 to TRBJ1-5; possible D gene TRBD1, 5 bases. V gave up 9 bases and J gave up 7 bases, with 19 bases separating them. Germline assignment: CDR1 MRHNA and CDR2 SNTAGT. The CDR3 is 14 residues long. CDR3 coding DNA: TGTGCCAGTTGCGGGGCCCCCACGGAGCAGCCCCAGCATTTT. It encodes CASCGAPTEQPQHF.